The 17 T cell receptor beta chains below were found in one sample sequenced in a study of CD8+ T cells in alopecia areata. Following RNA extraction, reverse transcription yielded cDNA that acted as the sequencing template. Assay: immunoSEQ multiplex PCR; the TCRdb copy retains only in-frame clones and omits some. The table shows some 160,000 clones, with 62% occurring only once. Sequenced: CD8+ T cells sorted from blood. All receptors derive from a human donor in good health.

The chain has TRBV30 and TRBJ2-1; 11 positions match TRBD2. The trim removed 3 bases at V and 9 bases at J, leaving 4 bases unmatched. CDR3 size: 13 residues. The germline CDR1 and CDR2 sequences are GTSNPN and SVGIG (reference sequence). This chain's CDR3 is CAWSPGTSGEQFF. CDR3 DNA sequence: TGTGCCTGGAGCCCCGGGACTAGCGGTGAGCAGTTCTTC.

This clone came up many times. This sequence joins TRBV9 and TRBJ1-2; D gene unclear. The CDR3 is 14 residues long. V was pared by 6 bases and J by 2 bases, with 14 bases between. Germline-derived CDR1 and CDR2 are SGDLS and YYNGEE. CDR3 sequence reads: CASNSGGVNYGYTF. The CDR3 nucleotides read TGTGCCAGCAACTCCGGCGGGGTAAACTATGGCTACACCTTC. Complete variable domain (other parts from reference TRBV9 and TRBJ1-2): DSGVTQTPKHLITATGQRVTLRCSPRSGDLSVYWYQQSLDQGLQFLIQYYNGEERAKGNILERFSAQQFPDLHSELNLSSLELGDSALYFCASNSGGVNYGYTFGSGTRLTVV.

This rearrangement joins TRBV6-1 to TRBJ2-6; D unresolved. This CDR3 has 13 residues. Germline V gives CDR1 MNHNS, CDR2 SASEGT. Trimming removed 5 bases at V and 0 bases at J, with 2 bases between. The CDR3 DNA reads as TGTGCCAGCAGTACCTCTGGGGCCAACGTCCTGACTTTC. It specifies CASSTSGANVLTF.

The V call is TRBV10-2, the J call TRBJ2-7; D is possibly TRBD1 or TRBD2 (6 bases each). V shed 6 bases and J shed 4 bases, with 13 bases lying between them. CDR1 is WSHSY and CDR2 is SAAADI in the germline V gene. The CDR3 spans 13 residues. The DNA of the CDR3 is TGCGCCAGCAGAGGGGGGATTAGTTACGAGCAGTACTTC. Amino acids: CASRGGISYEQYF.

The gene calls are TRBV10-3 and TRBJ2-7; no clear D. CDR1 and CDR2 (germline): ENHRY, SYGVKD. V dropped 5 bases and J dropped 9 bases, with 23 bases sitting between them. This CDR3 is built from 15 residues. The DNA of the CDR3 is TGTGCCATCAGTCCCGAAGGCAGGATTACTGATGGGCAGTACTTC. Protein sequence: CAISPEGRITDGQYF.

The rearrangement joins TRBV27 to TRBJ2-3; D unresolved. V lost 1 base to trimming and J lost 1 base, with 9 bases between them. The CDR3 consists of 15 residues. Germline assignment: CDR1 MNHEY and CDR2 SMNVEV (reference sequence). The CDR3 sequence: CASSLYPIRTDTQYF. CDR3 DNA sequence: TGTGCCAGCAGTTTATACCCGATACGCACAGATACGCAGTATTTT.

This clone showed up just a few times. The rearrangement links TRBV29-1 to TRBJ1-2; D unclear. Germline values: CDR1 SQVTM, CDR2 ANQGSEA. The V and J ends lost 0 bases and 2 bases respectively, with 10 bases between them. CDR3 size: 14 residues. Here the CDR3 reads CSVEEARKNYGYTF. The CDR3, as DNA: TGCAGCGTTGAAGAAGCGAGAAAGAACTATGGCTACACCTTC.

Worth noting for this clone: One end of the junction does not line up with germline, which may come from a read error. The chain carries TRBV2 and TRBJ2-7, with 8 bases fitting TRBD1. The CDR3 loop spans 12 amino acids. Germline V CDR1 and CDR2: SNHLY, FYNNEI. CDR3 sequence reads: CASTTSQTGADF. CDR3 DNA: TGTGCCAGCACCACCTCCCAGACAGGGGCGGACTTC.

This sequence joins TRBV29-1 and TRBJ1-1; 7 bases are shared with TRBD1. CDR3 size: 11 residues. From germline, CDR1 is SQVTM and CDR2 ANQGSEA. The V gene end was trimmed by 7 bases and the J gene end by 12 bases; junction bases not matched to a gene: 11. The CDR3 region is CSASDRKGSFF. The CDR3 nucleotides read TGCAGCGCTTCGGACAGGAAGGGGTCTTTCTTT.

CDR3 in DNA: TGTGCCAGCTCACCCTCTGGCGGGAGCGGCAATGAGCAGTTCTTC. Translated: CASSPSGGSGNEQFF. The chain couples TRBV18 to TRBJ2-1; 7 bases line up with TRBD2. V dropped 3 bases and J dropped 6; count of bases not matched to a gene: 8. Per germline, CDR1 KGHSH and CDR2 LQKENI. The CDR3 consists of 15 residues. The entire variable domain, with the rest obtained from reference TRBV18 and TRBJ2-1, is as follows: NAGVMQNPRHLVRRRGQEARLRCSPMKGHSHVYWYRQLPEEGLKFMVYLQKENIIDESGMPKERFSAEFPKEGPSILRIQQVVRGDSAAYFCASSPSGGSGNEQFFGPGTRLTVL.

The rearrangement joins TRBV11-2 to TRBJ2-7; D is tentatively TRBD1 or TRBD2 (5 bases each). Trimming removed 1 base at V and 5 bases at J, with 9 bases between. In germline, CDR1 is SGHAT, CDR2 FQNNGV. This CDR3 has 13 residues. CDR3 region: CASSLGGVHEQYF. In DNA form, the CDR3 reads TGTGCCAGCAGCTTAGGAGGGGTCCACGAGCAGTACTTC.

CDR3 protein: CASGPSGLPNYGYTF. The CDR3 region has the DNA TGTGCCAGCGGCCCCTCCGGGCTCCCAAACTATGGCTACACCTTC. The rearrangement joins TRBV27 to TRBJ1-2; unclear D gene. Germline V gives CDR1 MNHEY, CDR2 SMNVEV (reference sequence). The CDR3 contains 15 residues. V was shortened by 8 bases and J by 2 bases, with 18 bases between the two germline ends.

V is TRBV5-8 and J is TRBJ2-3; D not resolved. The V end was cut by 5 bases, the J end by 5 bases, with 18 bases between. CDR1 and CDR2 from the germline V gene are SGHTS and YDEGEE. The length of the CDR3 is 15 residues. The CDR3 loop reads CASSGRPTVGDTQYF. CDR3 nucleotide sequence: TGTGCCAGCAGTGGTCGACCTACGGTTGGAGATACGCAGTATTTT.

The rearrangement links TRBV9 to TRBJ2-1, with D maybe TRBD2 (6 bases). V was trimmed by 3 bases and J by 5 bases, leaving 9 bases between them. CDR3 length equals 13 residues. CDR1 and CDR2 (germline): SGDLS, YYNGEE. CDR3 sequence: CASSEREDNEQFF. DNA for the CDR3: TGTGCCAGCAGCGAGAGGGAGGACAATGAGCAGTTCTTC. Complete variable domain (other parts from reference TRBV9 and TRBJ2-1): DSGVTQTPKHLITATGQRVTLRCSPRSGDLSVYWYQQSLDQGLQFLIQYYNGEERAKGNILERFSAQQFPDLHSELNLSSLELGDSALYFCASSEREDNEQFFGPGTRLTVL.

This chain joins TRBV15 and TRBJ2-7; 8 bases are a match to TRBD1. The germline V gene has CDR1 LNHNV and CDR2 YYDKDF (reference sequence). The V and J ends lost 4 bases and 0 bases, in that order; junction bases with no gene match: 11. The CDR3 sequence is 17 residues long. The CDR3 loop is CATSTMDGRGPSYEQYF. Here the CDR3 DNA reads TGTGCCACCAGCACCATGGATGGCAGGGGGCCCTCCTACGAGCAGTACTTC.

This clone has more than one count but fewer than ten. A read error may account for a junction end that differs from germline. The chain is built from TRBV27 and TRBJ2-1; TRBD1 aligns across 10 bases. The CDR3 runs to 15 residues. CDR1 and CDR2 from the germline V gene are MNHEY and SMNVEV (reference sequence). The CDR3 spells CASSLLGQGYTEQFF. CDR3 bases: TGTGCCAGCAGTTTATTGGGACAGGGGTACACTGAGCAGTTCTTC.

The chain recombines TRBV4-1 with TRBJ2-5; TRBD1 is a possible D gene (6 bases). The V end lost 3 bases, the J end lost 5 bases, and 16 bases lay between the germline ends. The CDR3 has 15 residues. Germline assignment: CDR1 MGHRA and CDR2 YSYEKL. CDR3 residues: CASSQYPGVMETQYF. The DNA for the CDR3 is TGCGCCAGCAGCCAGTACCCAGGGGTAATGGAGACCCAGTACTTC.